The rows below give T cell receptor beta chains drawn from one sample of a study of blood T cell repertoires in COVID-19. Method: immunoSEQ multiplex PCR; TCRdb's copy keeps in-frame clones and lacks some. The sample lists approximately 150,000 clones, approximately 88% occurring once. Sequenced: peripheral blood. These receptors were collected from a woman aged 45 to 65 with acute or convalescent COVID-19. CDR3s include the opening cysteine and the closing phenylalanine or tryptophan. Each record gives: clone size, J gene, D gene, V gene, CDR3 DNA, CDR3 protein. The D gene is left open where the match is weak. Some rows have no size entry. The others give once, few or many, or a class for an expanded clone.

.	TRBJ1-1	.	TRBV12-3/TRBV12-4	TGTGCCAGCAGCCCCGTGTTAAACACTGAAGCTTTCTTT	CASSPVLNTEAFF
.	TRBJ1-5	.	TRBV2	TGTGCCAGCTCTCCACGGGGTTACAGTAACAATCAGCCCCAGCATTTT	CASSPRGYSNNQPQHF
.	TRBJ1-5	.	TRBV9	TGTGCCAGCAGCGTAGGGGGAGACAATCAGCCCCAGCATTTT	CASSVGGDNQPQHF
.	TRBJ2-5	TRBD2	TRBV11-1	TGTGCCAGCAGCCTAGCGGGAGGCCTGTACCAAGAGACCCAGTACTTC	CASSLAGGLYQETQYF
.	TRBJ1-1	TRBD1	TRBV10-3	TGTGCCATCAGTGAGTCGGGGACAGGCCAAAACACTGAAGCTTTCTTT	CAISESGTGQNTEAFF
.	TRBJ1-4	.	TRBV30	TGTGCCTGGAGCGTACGGCTGAGGGAAAAACTGTTTTTT	CAWSVRLREKLFF
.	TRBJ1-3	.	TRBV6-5	TGTGCCAGCAGGAGGGACTCTGGAAACACCATATATTTT	CASRRDSGNTIYF
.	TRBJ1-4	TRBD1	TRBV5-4	TGTGCCAGCAGCGCTGGACAGGGGTCTTTTGAAAAACTGTTTTTT	CASSAGQGSFEKLFF
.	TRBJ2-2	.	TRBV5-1	TGCGCCAGCAGCTTGGAACAGCTCCGCGGGGAGCTGTTTTTT	CASSLEQLRGELFF
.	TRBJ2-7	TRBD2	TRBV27	TGTGCCAGCAGTTATAGCGGGAACTACGAGCAGTACTTC	CASSYSGNYEQYF
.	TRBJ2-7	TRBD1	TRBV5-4	TGTGCCAGCAGCCGGGACAGGGGCCCCTACGAGCAGTACTTC	CASSRDRGPYEQYF
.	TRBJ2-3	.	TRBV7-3	TGTGCCAGCAGCTCCGGACAGTCTCCGGATACGCAGTATTTT	CASSSGQSPDTQYF
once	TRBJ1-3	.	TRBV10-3	TGTGCCATCAGTGATGTCTCAGGGACTGCGTCGGGAAACACCATATATTTT	CAISDVSGTASGNTIYF
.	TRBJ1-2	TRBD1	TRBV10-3	TGTGCCATCAGCCGTACCCCGACAGGGAGGATGGGTGGCTACACCTTC	CAISRTPTGRMGGYTF